Below, 5 T cell receptor beta chains from the same sample are listed, as sequenced in a study of cytomegalovirus exposure and HLA in healthy donors (dated by TCRdb to 2016 to 2017). Library creation used the immunoSEQ multiplex PCR assay. A mixture of 60 forward primers for TCR Vbeta segments and 13 reverse primers for TCR Jbeta segments was used in the multiplex PCR. TCRdb holds this immuneACCESS table with in-frame rearrangements only. Some clones are missing; in checked studies, unresolved V genes explain under half, and the rest has no known cause. This sample holds roughly 70,000 clones; just over 75% were observed only once. Together, the top ten hold 6.3% of the sample. Sequencing was performed on PBMCs. The origin of the receptors is a middle-aged man in good health and CMV-seronegative.

This clone was recorded a few times. The chain carries TRBV6-1 and TRBJ2-3; 8 bases map to TRBD2. The CDR3 runs to 15 residues. Germline CDR1 and CDR2: MNHNS and SASEGT. V lost 7 bases to trimming and J lost 0 bases; unmatched junction nucleotides: 6. CDR3 sequence (DNA): TGTGCCAGCACCGTGACTAGCGTAAGCACAGATACGCAGTATTTT. This translates into CASTVTSVSTDTQYF.

This rearrangement joins TRBV28 to TRBJ1-1, with D maybe TRBD1 (5 bases). The CDR3 has 15 amino acids. V lost 7 bases to trimming and J lost 4 bases, with 19 bases between them. The V gene's germline CDR1 is MDHEN and CDR2 SYDVKM. The CDR3 spells CASIPGVRGGTEAFF. Here the CDR3 DNA reads TGTGCCAGCATACCGGGGGTTCGGGGGGGCACTGAAGCTTTCTTT.

The chain employs TRBV5-6 and TRBJ2-1; TRBD2 agrees at 12 bases. The V segment lost 4 bases and the J segment 7 bases; nucleotides outside the gene matches: 9. The CDR3 consists of 16 residues. In germline, CDR1 is SGHDT, CDR2 YYEEEE. The CDR3 DNA is TGTGCCAGCAGCCTGAGGTCTAGCGGGAGGGGGAATGAGCAGTTCTTC. Protein sequence: CASSLRSSGRGNEQFF.

The chain has TRBV6-1 and TRBJ1-2; the D gene is possibly TRBD1 (5 bases). Deletions cut 6 bases from V and 2 bases from J, with 10 bases between. CDR3 size: 13 residues. The germline gives CDR1 MNHNS, CDR2 SASEGT. The CDR3: CASRVAGNYGYTF. The CDR3, as DNA: TGTGCCAGCAGAGTGGCAGGGAACTATGGCTACACCTTC.

The chain couples TRBV7-9 to TRBJ1-2; 10 bases align to TRBD1. The CDR3 has 14 amino acids. Trimming at V came to 4 bases and at J to 6 bases, leaving 5 bases not matched to a gene. The germline V gene encodes CDR1 SEHNR and CDR2 FQNEAQ (reference sequence). Here the CDR3 reads CASSYGQGEDGYTF. Here the CDR3 DNA reads TGTGCCAGCAGCTACGGACAGGGGGAGGATGGCTACACCTTC.